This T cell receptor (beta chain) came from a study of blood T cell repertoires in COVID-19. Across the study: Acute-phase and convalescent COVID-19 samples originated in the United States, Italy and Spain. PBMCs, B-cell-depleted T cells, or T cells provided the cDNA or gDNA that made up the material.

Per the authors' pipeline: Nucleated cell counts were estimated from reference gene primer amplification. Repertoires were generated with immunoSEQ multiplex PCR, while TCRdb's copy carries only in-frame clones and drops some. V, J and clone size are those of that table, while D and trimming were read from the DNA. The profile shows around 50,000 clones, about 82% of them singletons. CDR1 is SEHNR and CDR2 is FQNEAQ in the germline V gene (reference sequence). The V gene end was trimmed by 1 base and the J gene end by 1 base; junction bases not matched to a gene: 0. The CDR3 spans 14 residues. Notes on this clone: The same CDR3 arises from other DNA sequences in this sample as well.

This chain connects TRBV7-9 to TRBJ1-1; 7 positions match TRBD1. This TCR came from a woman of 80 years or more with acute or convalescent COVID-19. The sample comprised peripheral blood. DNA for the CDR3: TGTGCCAGCAGCTTAGGACAGGGGAACACTGAAGCTTTCTTT. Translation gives CASSLGQGNTEAFF.